The clone carrying this TCR beta chain was found once. No antigen is known for it. Germline V gives CDR1 SEHNR, CDR2 FQNEAQ (reference sequence). The V segment lost 2 bases and the J segment 10 bases; nucleotides outside the gene matches: 5. The CDR3 is 13 residues long. Profiling that covered TCR beta VDJ and CDR3 relied on genomic DNA as its template. TCRdb reprocessed the reads with MiXCR, giving one entry per CDR3 protein. This sample has 200,000 or so distinct CDR3 sequences, with 64% found just once. These data originate in a study of CD8+CD57+ T cells in acquired aplastic anemia. Points from the study as a whole: A set of around 30 CD8+ CDR3 sequences was shared between patients and controls, and these sequences appeared highly expressed in patients.

Sequenced material: sorted CD4+, CD8+, or CD8+CD57+ T cells (not recorded which) from PBMCs. The chain recombines TRBV7-9 with TRBJ2-1, with 7 bases that match TRBD1. This TCR was sampled from a human donor with severe aplastic anemia or a healthy control (not recorded which). Here the CDR3 DNA reads TGTGCCAGCAGCTTAAAGACAGGGTACGAGCAGTTCTTC. This sequence encodes CASSLKTGYEQFF.